This T cell receptor beta chain was sequenced during a study of T-cell reconstitution after alpha-beta-depleted transplantation in children. There are a few counts of this clonotype. The CDR3 extends over 13 amino acids. CDR1 and CDR2 from the germline V gene are SQVTM and ANQGSEA. Germline trimming cut 4 bases from V and 6 bases from J; bases unmatched to any gene: 7. The TCRbeta library was prepared with unique molecular identifiers. One entry per CDR3 protein results from TCRdb running MiXCR on the PCR reads. The sample has about half a million distinct CDR3 sequences; approximately 12% are singletons.

The clonotype was recovered from a human donor who donated a stem cell graft to a child with combined immunodeficiency. The chain joins TRBV29-1 to TRBJ2-7; TRBD1 aligns across 9 bases. Sequenced material: PBMCs from the stem cell graft donor, taken from the stem cell graft. The CDR3 here is CSVGTGDRREQYF. CDR3 nucleotides: TGCAGCGTTGGGACAGGGGATCGGCGCGAGCAGTACTTC.